This T cell receptor (beta chain) was recorded in a study of T cells expressing NK-cell markers. As regards this clonotype: The antigen is not known.

Germline lookup yields CDR1 MNHNS and CDR2 SASEGT. The CDR3 extends over 13 amino acids. TCRdb re-called the 5' RACE reads and gives one entry per CDR3 protein, without DNA. The sample is made up of about 460,000 distinct CDR3 sequences, and the top ten hold under 1.5% of it. Overall study results and limits: Similarly, these clonotypes led the CD3+CD56-NKG2C+ fraction as well in a handful of donors. Each of a handful of donors carried dominant NKG2C+ clonotypes accounting for roughly 1.0-7.5% of CD8+ T cells.

Material for sequencing was blood T cells: a sorted CD56 or NKG2C T cell subset, CD4+ or CD8+ T cells, or bulk PBMC T cells (not recorded which). The chain has TRBV6-1 and TRBJ2-4; TCRdb's D call, TRBD1, is unchecked because there is no DNA. The source is a woman aged 45 to 65 in good health. CDR3 residues: CASSGGAKNIQYF.